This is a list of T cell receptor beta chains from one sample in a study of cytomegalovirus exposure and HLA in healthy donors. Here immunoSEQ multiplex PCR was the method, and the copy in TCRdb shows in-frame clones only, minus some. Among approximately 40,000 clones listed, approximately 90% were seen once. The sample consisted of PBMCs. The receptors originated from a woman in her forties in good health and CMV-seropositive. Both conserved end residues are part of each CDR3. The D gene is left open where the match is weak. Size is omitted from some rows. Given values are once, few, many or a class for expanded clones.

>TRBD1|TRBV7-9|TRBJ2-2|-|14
CASTEKQGTGELFF
TGTGCCAGCACCGAAAAACAGGGGACCGGGGAGCTGTTTTTT
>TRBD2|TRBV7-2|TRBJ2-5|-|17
CASSLGERTSGAETQYF
TGTGCCAGCAGCTTAGGTGAGAGGACTAGCGGGGCGGAGACCCAGTACTTC
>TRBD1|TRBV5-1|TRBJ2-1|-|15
CASSFRGGAYNEQFF
TGCGCCAGCAGCTTCAGAGGGGGCGCCTACAATGAGCAGTTCTTC
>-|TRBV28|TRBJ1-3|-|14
CATADRSSGNTIYF
TGTGCCACCGCGGACAGAAGCTCTGGAAACACCATATATTTT
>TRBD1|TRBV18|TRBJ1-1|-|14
CASSPRTGETEAFF
TGTGCCAGCTCACCTAGGACAGGTGAGACTGAAGCTTTCTTT
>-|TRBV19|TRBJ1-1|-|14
CASSGGWQNTEAFF
TGTGCCAGTAGCGGGGGTTGGCAGAACACTGAGGCTTTCTTT
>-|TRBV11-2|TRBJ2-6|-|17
CASSPEGRHPGANVLTF
TGTGCCAGCAGCCCCGAGGGCAGGCACCCTGGGGCCAACGTCCTGACTTTC
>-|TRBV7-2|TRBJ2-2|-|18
CASSLRQGQRPNTGELFF
TGTGCCAGCAGCTTACGGCAGGGCCAACGACCGAACACCGGGGAGCTGTTTTTT
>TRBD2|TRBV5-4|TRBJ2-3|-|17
CASSSQSGGAGTDTQYF
TGTGCCAGCAGCTCGCAGAGCGGGGGGGCCGGTACAGATACGCAGTATTTT
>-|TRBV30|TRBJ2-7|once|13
CAFDRTPGCEQYF
TGTGCCTTTGACCGGACACCGGGTTGCGAGCAGTACTTC
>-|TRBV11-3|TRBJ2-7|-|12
CASSFRGYEQYF
TGTGCCAGCAGCTTCAGGGGCTACGAGCAGTACTTC
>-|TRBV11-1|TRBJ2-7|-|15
CASSLVPEGRDEQYF
TGTGCCAGCAGCTTAGTTCCGGAGGGGCGGGACGAGCAGTACTTC
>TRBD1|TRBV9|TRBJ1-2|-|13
CASSASQGLGYTF
TGTGCCAGCAGCGCTTCACAGGGGCTGGGCTACACCTTC
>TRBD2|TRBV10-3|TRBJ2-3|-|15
CAISAGGGAGDTQYF
TGTGCCATCAGTGCCGGCGGGGGGGCGGGAGATACGCAGTATTTT
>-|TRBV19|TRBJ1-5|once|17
CASSTPTGSLSNQPQHF
TGTGCCAGTAGTACTCCGACCGGGTCCCTCAGTAATCAGCCCCAGCATTTT
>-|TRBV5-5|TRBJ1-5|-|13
CASSLQYNQPQHF
TGTGCCAGCAGCTTGCAGTACAATCAGCCCCAGCATTTT
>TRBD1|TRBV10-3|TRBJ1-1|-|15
CAISESDRENTEAFF
TGTGCCATCAGTGAGTCGGACAGGGAAAACACTGAAGCTTTCTTT
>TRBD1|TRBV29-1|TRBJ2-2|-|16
CSVEVGTVGDTGELFF
TGCAGCGTTGAGGTCGGGACAGTAGGCGACACCGGGGAGCTGTTTTTT
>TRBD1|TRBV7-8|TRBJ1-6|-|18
CASSLEDRPSSYNSPLHF
TGTGCCAGCAGCTTAGAGGACAGGCCAAGCTCCTATAATTCACCCCTCCACTTT
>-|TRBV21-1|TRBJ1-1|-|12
CASRHGSTEAFF
TGTGCCTCGCGCCACGGTTCCACTGAAGCTTTCTTT
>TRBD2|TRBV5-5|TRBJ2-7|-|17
CASSPVASGGASYEQYF
TGTGCCAGCAGCCCCGTCGCCAGCGGGGGGGCATCCTACGAGCAGTACTTC
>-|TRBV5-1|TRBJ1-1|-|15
CASSPLDPMNTEAFF
TGCGCCAGCAGCCCCTTAGATCCGATGAACACTGAAGCTTTCTTT
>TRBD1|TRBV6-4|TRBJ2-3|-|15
CASSDSTGATDTQYF
TGTGCCAGCAGTGACTCTACAGGGGCCACAGATACGCAGTATTTT
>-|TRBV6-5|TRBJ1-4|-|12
CASSEGGLIAFF
TGTGCCAGCAGTGAAGGGGGTCTGATAGCTTTTTTT
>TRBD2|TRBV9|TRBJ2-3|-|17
CASSVDGTSGGWGTQYF
TGTGCCAGCAGCGTAGATGGGACTAGCGGGGGATGGGGTACGCAGTATTTT
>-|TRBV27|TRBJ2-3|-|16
CASSPVLLRDADTQYF
TGTGCCAGCAGTCCCGTGTTGCTCAGGGATGCAGATACGCAGTATTTT
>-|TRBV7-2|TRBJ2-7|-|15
CASSRTGHPSYEQYF
TGTGCCAGCAGCCGAACAGGGCATCCCTCCTACGAGCAGTACTTC
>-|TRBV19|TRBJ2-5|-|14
CASSGTGGQETQYF
TGTGCCAGTAGCGGCACCGGGGGCCAAGAGACCCAGTACTTC
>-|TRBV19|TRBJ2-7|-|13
CASSIAGVYEQYF
TGTGCCAGTAGTATTGCAGGGGTCTACGAGCAGTACTTC
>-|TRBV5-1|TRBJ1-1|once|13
CASSSTANTEAFF
TGCGCCAGCAGCTCGACAGCTAACACTGAAGCTTTCTTT
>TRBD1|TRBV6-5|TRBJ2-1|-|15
CATKLDGTVGNEQFF
TGTGCCACTAAATTGGACGGGACAGTGGGGAATGAGCAGTTCTTC
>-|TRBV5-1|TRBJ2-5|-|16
CASSLEAGLLGETQYF
TGCGCCAGCAGCTTGGAGGCAGGGCTTCTAGGAGAGACCCAGTACTTC
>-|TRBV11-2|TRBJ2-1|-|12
CASSPRLDEQFF
TGTGCCAGCAGCCCCAGACTAGATGAGCAGTTCTTC
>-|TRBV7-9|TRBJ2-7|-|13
CASSPPAEDEQYF
TGTGCCAGCAGCCCCCCGGCGGAGGACGAGCAGTACTTC
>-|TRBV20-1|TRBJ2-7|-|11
CSARSGHEQYF
TGCAGTGCTAGATCAGGCCACGAGCAGTACTTC
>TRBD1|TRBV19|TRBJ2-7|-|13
CASSPRQGYEQYF
TGTGCCAGTAGTCCACGACAGGGCTACGAGCAGTACTTC
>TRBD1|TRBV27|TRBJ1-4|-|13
CASQTGTNEKLFF
TGTGCCAGTCAGACAGGGACGAATGAAAAACTGTTTTTT
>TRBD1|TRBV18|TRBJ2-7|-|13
CASSWDRAHEQYF
TGTGCCAGCTCATGGGACAGGGCCCACGAGCAGTACTTC
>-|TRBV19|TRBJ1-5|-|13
CASSMDGIGPQHF
TGTGCCAGTAGTATGGACGGGATTGGGCCCCAGCATTTT
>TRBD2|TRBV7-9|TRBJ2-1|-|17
CASSFPPGGTSYNEQFF
TGTGCCAGCAGCTTCCCCCCCGGGGGGACCTCCTACAATGAGCAGTTCTTC
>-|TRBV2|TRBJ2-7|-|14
CASSEQGVASEQYF
TGTGCCAGCAGTGAACAAGGGGTTGCCTCCGAGCAGTACTTC
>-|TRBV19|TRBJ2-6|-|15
CATSGLGSGANVLTF
TGTGCCACCTCAGGGTTAGGCTCTGGGGCCAACGTCCTGACTTTC
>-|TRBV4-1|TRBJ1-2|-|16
CASSQPSQAPNYGYTF
TGCGCCAGCAGCCAACCGTCCCAGGCCCCGAACTATGGCTACACCTTC
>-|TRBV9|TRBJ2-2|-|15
CASGGAGMGPGELFF
TGTGCCAGCGGCGGGGCAGGGATGGGTCCCGGGGAGCTGTTTTTT
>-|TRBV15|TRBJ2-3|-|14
CATSRVLAFDTQYF
TGTGCCACCAGCAGAGTCCTAGCGTTCGATACGCAGTATTTT
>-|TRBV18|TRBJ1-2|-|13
CASSPAQGRDYTF
TGTGCCAGCTCACCGGCCCAGGGGAGAGACTACACCTTC
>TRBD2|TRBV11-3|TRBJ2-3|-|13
CASSLERGGTQYF
TGTGCCAGCAGCTTAGAGCGGGGGGGTACGCAGTATTTT
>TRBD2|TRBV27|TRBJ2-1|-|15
CASRVSGSSYNEQFF
TGTGCCAGCAGGGTTAGCGGGAGCTCCTACAATGAGCAGTTCTTC
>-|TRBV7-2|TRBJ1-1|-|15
CASSFSGSENTEAFF
TGTGCCAGCAGCTTCTCTGGCAGTGAAAACACTGAAGCTTTCTTT
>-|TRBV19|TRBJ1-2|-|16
CASSITHREGIYGYTF
TGTGCCAGTAGTATAACTCATCGGGAGGGGATCTATGGCTACACCTTC
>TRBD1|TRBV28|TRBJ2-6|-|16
CASRGYRGTGANVLTF
TGTGCCAGCAGGGGTTACAGGGGGACTGGGGCCAACGTCCTGACTTTC
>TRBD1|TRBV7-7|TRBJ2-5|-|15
CASSPTRGREKTQYF
TGTGCCAGCAGCCCCACCAGGGGGCGCGAAAAGACCCAGTACTTC
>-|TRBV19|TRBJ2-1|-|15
CASTPSGLSWAEQFF
TGTGCCAGTACCCCCAGCGGACTATCTTGGGCTGAGCAGTTCTTC